This is a list of T cell receptor beta chains from one sample in a study of Ad26.COV2.S vaccination and SARS-CoV-2 variants. TCRdb's table, derived via immunoSEQ multiplex PCR, lists solely in-frame clones and lacks some. This table has roughly 140,000 clones, 86% appearing once. This material consisted of peripheral blood, taken after recovery from COVID-19. The receptors stem from a human donor who had recovered from COVID-19. The CDR3 runs from the conserved cysteine through the conserved F or W. A D gene is named only where the DNA matches it firmly. Only part of the rows carry a size: once, few, many, or a class if the clone is expanded.

few | . | TRBJ1-1 | TRBV29-1 | TGCAGCGTTGTAAGTTATAACACTGAAGCTTTCTTT | CSVVSYNTEAFF
. | . | TRBJ1-5 | TRBV28 | TGTGCCAGCAGTTGGCAGCAGGGTACATTTCGGCCCCAGCATTTT | CASSWQQGTFRPQHF
. | TRBD1 | TRBJ2-3 | TRBV7-2 | TGTGCCAGCAGCTTAGGGGGACAGGGGGGGACAGATACGCAGTATTTT | CASSLGGQGGTDTQYF
. | . | TRBJ1-1 | TRBV6-5 | TGTGCCAGCAGTTACTCGGGAGTGCGGAGCACTGAAGCTTTCTTT | CASSYSGVRSTEAFF
. | . | TRBJ2-7 | TRBV10-3 | TGTGCCATCAGTGTGTCTGGGGACGGCTACGAGCAGTACTTC | CAISVSGDGYEQYF
. | TRBD1 | TRBJ1-1 | TRBV27 | TGTGCCAGCAGGCTTGCAGGGGGCGGAAACACTGAAGCTTTCTTT | CASRLAGGGNTEAFF
once | . | TRBJ2-5 | TRBV21-1 | TGTGCCAGCAGCTCTCGGGACAGGGAGAGGGAGACCCAGTACTTC | CASSSRDRERETQYF
few | TRBD2 | TRBJ2-5 | TRBV2 | TGTGCCAGCAGTGAAGGGACTAGCGGACACCAAAAGTACTTC | CASSEGTSGHQKYF
. | . | TRBJ1-2 | TRBV30 | TGTGCCTGGGCAGGGTTATATGGCTACACCTTC | CAWAGLYGYTF
. | . | TRBJ1-2 | TRBV27 | TGTGCCAGCAGACGGGGGAACGGCTACACCTTC | CASRRGNGYTF
. | TRBD1 | TRBJ2-2 | TRBV6-6 | TGTGCCGGAACCAGGGGGAGCGCCGGGGAGCTGTTTTTT | CAGTRGSAGELFF
. | TRBD1 | TRBJ2-7 | TRBV5-6 | TGTGCCAGCAGCTTTGATTGGACAGGCTCCTACGAGCAGTACTTC | CASSFDWTGSYEQYF
. | TRBD2 | TRBJ2-3 | TRBV5-1 | TGCGCCAGCAGCTTGGTGCCCTTCGGGGACTACACAGATACGCAGTATTTT | CASSLVPFGDYTDTQYF
. | . | TRBJ1-2 | TRBV6-6 | TGTGCCAGCAGGGAGACAGGCCGAACACATGGCTACACCTTC | CASRETGRTHGYTF
. | . | TRBJ1-4 | TRBV7-9 | TGTGCCAGCAGCTTAGAACAGGGAGGGGCTAATGAAAAACTGTTTTTT | CASSLEQGGANEKLFF
. | TRBD2 | TRBJ2-7 | TRBV7-2 | TGTGCCAGCAGCGGGGGGGGAATATCCTACGAGCAGTACTTC | CASSGGGISYEQYF
. | . | TRBJ1-5 | TRBV15 | TGTGCCACCAGCAGAGGGAGCAGGGATTATCAGCCCCAGCATTTT | CATSRGSRDYQPQHF
. | . | TRBJ1-1 | TRBV6-2/TRBV6-3 | TGTGCCAGCAGTTGGACATACCTGAACACTGAAGCTTTCTTT | CASSWTYLNTEAFF
. | . | TRBJ2-4 | TRBV11-2 | TGTGCCAAAACCGGAGCCAAAAACATTCAGTACTTC | CAKTGAKNIQYF
. | . | TRBJ1-3 | TRBV4-3 | TGCGCCAGCAGCCAAGGGGTCGGGTCGGGTCGTTTCTTT | CASSQGVGSGRFF
once | . | TRBJ2-7 | TRBV28 | TGTGCCACAGGCCGATACGAGCAGTACTTC | CATGRYEQYF
. | . | TRBJ1-2 | TRBV6-2/TRBV6-3 | TGTGCCAGCAGTTACTCACCTGGGACCGATGGCTACACCTTC | CASSYSPGTDGYTF
. | . | TRBJ1-1 | TRBV14 | TGTGCCAGCAGCCAGTCAGGGCAGTCCAACACTGAAGCTTTCTTT | CASSQSGQSNTEAFF
. | TRBD1 | TRBJ2-7 | TRBV6-5 | TGTGCCAGCAGCGACCTCCACCGGGACAGGGAGTACTTC | CASSDLHRDREYF
. | . | TRBJ1-2 | TRBV18 | TGTGCCAGCTCACAGCAGGGTGAAAGTGGCTACACCTTC | CASSQQGESGYTF
. | TRBD2 | TRBJ2-7 | TRBV3-1/TRBV3-2 | TGTGCCAGCAGCCTGGGACTAGCGGGGGCCTACGAGCAGTACTTC | CASSLGLAGAYEQYF
once | . | TRBJ2-5 | TRBV24-1 | TGTGCCACCAGTGATTCGCCGATAGAGACCCAGTACTTC | CATSDSPIETQYF
. | . | TRBJ2-3 | TRBV30 | TGTGCCTGGGCACTTAGGGGGATAAGCACAGATACGCAGTATTTT | CAWALRGISTDTQYF
. | . | TRBJ1-4 | TRBV7-2 | TGTGCCAGCAGCTTAGGGTTCGACAGGACCGGTCGGGAGGTGTTTTTT | CASSLGFDRTGREVFF
. | . | TRBJ1-1 | TRBV29-1 | TGCAGCGTTACCCGGACGAACACTGAAGCTTTCTTT | CSVTRTNTEAFF
. | . | TRBJ2-7 | TRBV6-2/TRBV6-3 | TGTGCCAGCAGTCGTCGACAAGCCTACGAGCAGTACTTC | CASSRRQAYEQYF
. | . | TRBJ1-1 | TRBV14 | TGTGCCAGCAGCCAAGTACGGAGCTCTACCTACACTGAAGCTTTCTTT | CASSQVRSSTYTEAFF
. | . | TRBJ1-3 | TRBV6-5 | TGTGCCAGCAGTTACTCGGACAGCCTCTCTGGAAACACCATATATTTT | CASSYSDSLSGNTIYF
. | TRBD2 | TRBJ2-1 | TRBV18 | TGTGCCAGCTCACCAATGGTAGCGGGGGGTACTTACAATGAGCAGTTCTTC | CASSPMVAGGTYNEQFF
. | TRBD1 | TRBJ2-1 | TRBV9 | TGTGCCAGCAGCTTCCGGGACAGGGCCTACAATGAGCAGTTCTTC | CASSFRDRAYNEQFF
. | . | TRBJ1-5 | TRBV11-2 | TGTGCCAGCAGCTTAGCGGCAGGGGATCAGCCCCAGCATTTT | CASSLAAGDQPQHF
. | TRBD2 | TRBJ2-1 | TRBV28 | TGTGCCAGCAGTTGGGGGGGAACCTACAATGAGCAGTTCTTC | CASSWGGTYNEQFF
few | . | TRBJ1-1 | TRBV27 | TGTGCCAGCAGTAAGGGCAGCCTCATGAACACTGAAGCTTTCTTT | CASSKGSLMNTEAFF
. | TRBD1 | TRBJ1-5 | TRBV5-3 | TGTGCCAGAAGTTCGGACAGGGATATCAATCAGCCCCAGCATTTT | CARSSDRDINQPQHF
. | . | TRBJ2-2 | TRBV7-2 | TGTGCCAGCAGCCATACCGGGGAGCTGTTTTTT | CASSHTGELFF
. | . | TRBJ1-6 | TRBV9 | TGTGCCAGCAGCGTAGGGGGGAACTCACCCCTCCACTTT | CASSVGGNSPLHF
. | . | TRBJ1-2 | TRBV10-3 | TGTGCCATCAGTGCAGGGGACGACTATGGCTACACCTTC | CAISAGDDYGYTF
. | . | TRBJ2-5 | TRBV7-2 | TGTGCCAGCAGCTTAGTCAGGGAGACCCAGTACTTC | CASSLVRETQYF
. | TRBD1 | TRBJ1-2 | TRBV7-2 | TGTGCCAGCAGCCCCAATTTCGACAGGGGTGGTGGCTACACCTTC | CASSPNFDRGGGYTF
. | . | TRBJ2-7 | TRBV21-1 | TGTGCCAGCAGCAAAGTTGGCAACTCCTACGAGCAGTACTTC | CASSKVGNSYEQYF
. | . | TRBJ2-3 | TRBV5-5 | TGTGCCAGCAGCTTGGGACAGAACACAGATACGCAGTATTTT | CASSLGQNTDTQYF
. | . | TRBJ2-5 | TRBV4-3 | TGCGCCAGCAGCCAAGAGCTCTCGGGGCCGGTTAACTTC | CASSQELSGPVNF
. | TRBD1 | TRBJ1-4 | TRBV19 | TGTGCCAGTAGTTTACCGGGACAGGGGTACGAAAAACTGTTTTTT | CASSLPGQGYEKLFF
. | . | TRBJ1-6 | TRBV6-1 | TGTGCCAGCAGTGAAGGCAGGGATGGAGGGTCACCCCTCCACTTT | CASSEGRDGGSPLHF
. | . | TRBJ1-2 | TRBV19 | TGTGCCAGTAGTACCCCAGCCGGTGCACCGCGGACCTATGGCTACACCTTC | CASSTPAGAPRTYGYTF
. | TRBD1 | TRBJ1-6 | TRBV7-2 | TGTGCCAGCAGTCCCGGGACAGGGTATTCACCCCTCCACTTT | CASSPGTGYSPLHF
. | TRBD2 | TRBJ2-1 | TRBV5-4 | TGTGCCAGCAGCTTGAGGGAAGGAAGCGGGGATGAGCAGTTCTTC | CASSLREGSGDEQFF
. | . | TRBJ1-2 | TRBV21-1 | TGTGCCAGCAGCAAAAAAGGTCCGGGACAGGATCACTATGGCTACACCTTC | CASSKKGPGQDHYGYTF
. | . | TRBJ1-1 | TRBV27 | TGTGCCAGCAGTTTATCTACAGGGACGACTGAAGCTTTCTTT | CASSLSTGTTEAFF
. | . | TRBJ2-2 | TRBV3-1/TRBV3-2 | TGTGCCAGCAGCCAACGGACAGTGAACACCGGGGAGCTGTTTTTT | CASSQRTVNTGELFF
. | . | TRBJ2-7 | TRBV30 | TGTGCCTGGAGTGTACGGCAGGACCCTTACGAGCAGTACTTC | CAWSVRQDPYEQYF
few | . | TRBJ1-2 | TRBV27 | TGTGCCAGCAGTTTAACCTCGAACTATGGCTACACCTTC | CASSLTSNYGYTF
. | . | TRBJ2-2 | TRBV6-5 | TGTGCCAGTCGGGCTAGCCGGGAAACCGGGGAGCTGTTTTTT | CASRASRETGELFF
. | . | TRBJ1-2 | TRBV7-2 | TGTGCCAGCAGCGCTAGGGGGAGCAGTTCAGGCTATGGCTACACCTTC | CASSARGSSSGYGYTF